One sample yielded the 21 T cell receptor beta chains listed below, sequenced in a study of Graves' ophthalmopathy and Graves' hyperthyroidism. RNA transcripts yielded amplified TCR beta CDR3 regions. HTBI primers were used in a first-round RT-PCR, which preceded a second-round multiplex PCR. TCRdb re-analysed the multiplex PCR reads in MiXCR, keeping a single row per CDR3 protein. The sample consists of hundreds of thousands of distinct CDR3 sequences, 20% to 25% of them appearing once. The sample consisted of peripheral blood. The receptors come from a woman under 30 with stable Graves' hyperthyroidism. Some clones in this sample may be carry-over from other donors' samples.

This clonotype was observed a handful of times. The chain recombines TRBV7-2 with TRBJ2-3; D is unresolved. Germline CDR1 SGHTA, CDR2 FQGNSA. CDR3 length: 12 amino acids. Deletions cut 5 bases from V and 3 bases from J, with 6 bases between. This CDR3 is CASSPRTDTQYF. The DNA of the CDR3 is TGTGCCAGCAGCCCAAGGACAGATACGCAGTATTTT.

This clonotype came up many times. V gene TRBV29-1 combines with J gene TRBJ2-7; tentative D call: TRBD1 (5 bases). CDR3 length: 13 amino acids. The germline V gene has CDR1 SQVTM and CDR2 ANQGSEA. Trimming removed 6 bases from V and 2 bases from J, with 14 bases in between. The chain's CDR3 is CSVQMAGTYEQYF. CDR3 bases: TGCAGCGTCCAAATGGCAGGGACCTACGAGCAGTACTTC.

This clonotype has a count of ten or more. The CDR3 sequence is CASSPDRGGGTEAFF. The CDR3 nucleotides read TGTGCCAGCAGTCCTGACAGGGGAGGGGGCACTGAAGCTTTCTTT. The rearrangement links TRBV27 to TRBJ1-1, with 8 bases lining up with TRBD1. V gave up 5 bases and J gave up 4 bases; unmatched junction bases: 9. This CDR3 has 15 amino acids. Germline V gene lookup returns CDR1 MNHEY and CDR2 SMNVEV (reference sequence).

This clonotype was detected ten times or more. The V and J genes are TRBV19 and TRBJ1-1; perhaps TRBD1 as D (5 bases). V lost 3 bases and J 3 bases, leaving 26 bases between the germline ends. The CDR3 consists of 19 residues. Germline values: CDR1 LNHDA, CDR2 SQIVND (reference sequence). This CDR3 reads CASSIRKVFHVGGDTEAFF. In DNA form, the CDR3 reads TGTGCCAGTAGTATTCGGAAAGTATTTCATGTGGGGGGGGACACTGAAGCTTTCTTT.

As concerns this clonotype: A much larger clone differs by one base, so this may be a read error. The chain couples TRBV7-9 to TRBJ2-5; the D is unclear. CDR1 is SEHNR, CDR2 FQNEAQ, per germline (reference sequence). The CDR3 extends over 14 amino acids. CDR3 sequence: CAGSSPLDQETQYF. Here the CDR3 DNA reads TGTGCCGGCAGCTCCCCCCTAGACCAAGAGACCCAGTACTTC.

This clonotype was picked up many times. This chain connects TRBV6-1 to TRBJ1-1, with a possible D match to TRBD1 (5 bases). V was cut by 4 bases and J by 4 bases, with 10 bases left in between. The CDR3 consists of 13 residues. Germline V lookup: CDR1 MNHNS, CDR2 SASEGT. CDR3 bases: TGTGCCAGCAGTGTTTTGGGGGGCACTGAAGCTTTCTTT. Its protein product is CASSVLGGTEAFF.

The chain has TRBV19 and TRBJ1-5; 7 bases fit TRBD1. Germline assignment: CDR1 LNHDA and CDR2 SQIVND (reference sequence). V lost 5 bases and J lost 0; bases outside the gene matches: 7. The CDR3 extends over 16 amino acids. The CDR3 reads CASSASDRVSNQPQHF. The CDR3 bases are TGTGCCAGTAGTGCGTCTGACAGGGTTAGCAATCAGCCCCAGCATTTT.

The table lists this clonotype with many counts. The CDR3 DNA follows: TGTGCCTGGAGTGTACAGGCTGGGACTCTCCAGCATTTT. Amino acid sequence: CAWSVQAGTLQHF. The genes are TRBV30 and TRBJ1-5, with D possibly TRBD1 on 5 matching bases. Germline V CDR1 and CDR2: GTSNPN, SVGIG (reference sequence). The CDR3 runs to 13 residues. V lost 0 bases and J lost 12, with 15 bases in between.

The V and J genes are TRBV12-3 or TRBV12-4 and TRBJ1-2; D gene unclear. The CDR3 totals 13 residues. V was pared by 4 bases and J by 7 bases, with 13 bases between. CDR3 sequence (DNA): TGTGCCAGCAGTTCACCTGGGGAGGGTGGCTACACCTTC. It translates to CASSSPGEGGYTF.

This clonotype was counted at least ten times. The rearrangement uses TRBV12-3 or TRBV12-4 and TRBJ1-1; TRBD1 might be the D (6 bases). V lost 3 bases to trimming and J lost 6 bases, with 11 bases between them. The CDR3 has 13 residues. The CDR3 bases are TGTGCCAGCAGTTTTCTGGGGGCGGCTGAAGCTTTCTTT. It specifies CASSFLGAAEAFF.

Ten or more counts support this clonotype. CDR3 DNA sequence: TGTGCCAGCAGTCCCCTCCTCACAGGGGGTAAGGAGACCCAGTACTTC. The encoded protein is CASSPLLTGGKETQYF. V is TRBV6-1 and J is TRBJ2-5, with 8 bases identical to TRBD1. Germline assignment: CDR1 MNHNS and CDR2 SASEGT. The CDR3 runs 16 residues. J was trimmed by 5 bases and V by 5 bases; bases with no gene match: 13.

This rearrangement joins TRBV19 to TRBJ1-5; no firm D call. Trimming took off 4 bases at V and 6 bases at J, with 7 bases between the two ends. Germline V CDR1 and CDR2: LNHDA, SQIVND (reference sequence). This CDR3 comprises 12 residues. In nucleotides, the CDR3 is TGTGCCAGTAGTAATGGGCGTCAGCCCCAGCATTTT. It translates to CASSNGRQPQHF.

At least ten counts were recorded for this clonotype. The gene calls are TRBV10-2 and TRBJ2-7, with 13 nucleotides matching TRBD2. This CDR3 spans 17 amino acids. J was trimmed by 3 bases and V by 5 bases; bases with no gene match: 10. Per germline, CDR1 WSHSY and CDR2 SAAADI. Here the CDR3 reads CASSPGLAGRRGYEQYF. In DNA, the CDR3 is TGCGCCAGCAGTCCGGGACTAGCGGGAAGAAGAGGCTACGAGCAGTACTTC.

In its sample, this clonotype was seen a few times. The V gene is TRBV28, the J gene TRBJ1-1; no reliable D call. Trimming removed 4 bases at V and 3 bases at J, with 15 bases between. This CDR3 is built from 15 residues. Germline lookup yields CDR1 MDHEN and CDR2 SYDVKM. The CDR3 nucleotides are TGTGCCAGCAGTTGGCCCGGCCCCATGGACACTGAAGCTTTCTTT. Encoded protein: CASSWPGPMDTEAFF.

Ten or more counts support this clonotype. V gene TRBV12-3 or TRBV12-4 combines with J gene TRBJ1-2; weak D call: TRBD1 (5 bases). This CDR3 region has 14 residues. V lost 3 bases and J 6 bases, leaving 14 bases between the germline ends. CDR3 amino acids: CASSLSGGFNGYTF. DNA of the CDR3: TGTGCCAGCAGTTTGTCGGGGGGGTTTAATGGCTACACCTTC.

The chain combines TRBV19 with TRBJ2-7; 13 positions match TRBD2. The J segment lost 4 bases and the V segment lost 5 bases, leaving 5 bases of the junction unmatched. The CDR3 is made up of 15 amino acids. CDR1 and CDR2 (germline): LNHDA, SQIVND (reference sequence). Here the CDR3 DNA reads TGTGCCAGTAGTGTGGGACTAGCGGGAATGTACGAGCAGTACTTC. Encoded protein: CASSVGLAGMYEQYF.

A few counts support this clonotype. This chain connects TRBV9 to TRBJ2-5, with D tentatively TRBD2 (5 bases). Germline V gives CDR1 SGDLS, CDR2 YYNGEE. CDR3 length: 16 residues. V shed 0 bases and J shed 4 bases, with 16 bases lying between them. CDR3 region: CASSVGGAGAGETQYF. As DNA, the CDR3 is TGTGCCAGCAGCGTAGGGGGAGCTGGTGCGGGAGAGACCCAGTACTTC.

This clonotype was seen ten or more times. The rearrangement joins TRBV7-2 to TRBJ2-5, with TRBD2 identical over 7 bases. This CDR3 has 14 residues. The germline CDR1 and CDR2 sequences are SGHTA and FQGNSA. The V gene end was trimmed by 7 bases and the J gene end by 7 bases; junction bases not matched to a gene: 12. The CDR3 protein is CASNLGGREGTQYF. CDR3 DNA: TGTGCCAGCAACTTGGGGGGAAGGGAGGGGACCCAGTACTTC.

This clonotype was recorded at least ten times. The chain combines TRBV13 with TRBJ2-2; D gene uncertain. The V gene's germline CDR1 is PRHDT and CDR2 FYEKMQ (reference sequence). The V and J ends lost 3 bases and 3 bases respectively, with 8 bases between them. The CDR3 runs to 14 residues. CDR3 bases: TGTGCCAGCAGCTTTTCAGGATACACCGGGGAGCTGTTTTTT. Amino acid sequence: CASSFSGYTGELFF.

Ten or more counts support this clonotype. V and J are TRBV19 and TRBJ1-1; D is unresolved. The V gene lost 5 bases and the J gene lost 3 bases, with 10 bases spanning the gap. There are 13 residues in the CDR3. CDR1 is LNHDA, CDR2 SQIVND, per germline (reference sequence). CDR3 residues: CASSRDTYTEAFF. CDR3 DNA sequence: TGTGCCAGTAGTCGAGACACCTACACTGAAGCTTTCTTT.

This clonotype was seen just once. The V gene is TRBV12-3 or TRBV12-4, the J gene TRBJ1-5; a possible D gene is TRBD1 (6 bases). V shed 1 base and J shed 3 bases, with 10 bases lying between them. The length of the CDR3 is 15 residues. CDR3 DNA: TGTGCCAGCAGTTTAGTGGCAGGGGACAATCAGCCCCAGCATTTT. Translation gives CASSLVAGDNQPQHF.